Presented here are 30 T cell receptor beta chains from one specimen sequenced in a study of molecular identifiers for immune sequencing clone quantification. TCRdb re-called the PCR reads through MiXCR, storing one row per CDR3 protein. The table includes 8,000 to 10,000 distinct CDR3 sequences, around an eighth detected once. Material: naive CD8+ T cells from blood, with Jurkat cell RNA spiked in. Subset here: FACS-sorted CD8+CD4-CCR7+CD45RA+ naive T cells. All receptors derive from a human donor in good health. Some libraries in this study had Jurkat cell RNA spiked in.

This clonotype ranks as medium-sized (0.01 to 0.1%). V and J are TRBV2 and TRBJ2-6, with no clear D. This CDR3 comprises 15 residues. CDR1 and CDR2 from the germline V gene are SNHLY and FYNNEI. Trimming shortened V by 3 bases and J by 0 bases, and 6 bases separated the two germline ends. CDR3 sequence: CASSEGSSGANVLTF. In DNA, the CDR3 is TGTGCCAGCAGTGAGGGCAGCTCTGGGGCCAACGTCCTGACTTTC.

Of note for this clonotype: Being one base from a much bigger clone, this may be a read error. The V call is TRBV3-1, the J call TRBJ2-7; D is unresolved. The V gene's germline CDR1 is LGHDT and CDR2 YNNKEL (reference sequence). The CDR3 totals 15 residues. The V gene lost 2 bases and the J gene lost 3 bases, with 14 bases spanning the gap. CDR3 protein: CASSQQASLFYEQYF. The DNA of the CDR3 is TGTGCCAGCAGCCAACAGGCATCGCTCTTCTACGAGCAGTACTTC.

This clonotype is termed medium-sized. The V call is TRBV6-6, the J call TRBJ2-7; 9 bases agree with TRBD2. Germline CDR1 reads MNHNY; CDR2 reads SVGAGI (reference sequence). Unmatched junction bases numbered 9, after V lost 10 bases and J lost 5 bases. This CDR3 spans 13 amino acids. CDR3 sequence: CATTRGLAHEQYF. CDR3 coding DNA: TGTGCCACTACCCGGGGACTAGCACACGAGCAGTACTTC.

This sequence joins TRBV2 and TRBJ2-7; 7 positions agree with TRBD1. The V gene end was trimmed by 7 bases and the J gene end by 6 bases; junction bases not matched to a gene: 9. Germline loops: CDR1 SNHLY, CDR2 FYNNEI. The CDR3 has 13 residues. The CDR3 DNA reads TGTGCCAGCAACCCGGCCCCAGGGGGCGAGCAGTACTTC. It is translated as CASNPAPGGEQYF.

This clonotype was observed many times. This rearrangement joins TRBV5-8 to TRBJ2-7; the D is unclear. Germline-derived CDR1 and CDR2 are SGHTS and YDEGEE. Trimming removed 0 bases at V and 11 bases at J, with 9 bases between. The CDR3 consists of 11 residues. The CDR3 spells CASSLDPPEYF. The CDR3, as DNA: TGTGCCAGCAGCTTGGACCCGCCGGAGTACTTC.

This clonotype is medium-sized in the sample. V usage is TRBV14 and J usage is TRBJ1-1; D might be TRBD1 (6 bases). Germline V gives CDR1 SGHDN, CDR2 FVKESK. V was pared by 4 bases and J by 3 bases, with 15 bases between. The CDR3 is 15 amino acids. The CDR3 nucleotides read TGTGCCAGCAGCCTAATCGGACAGAAAGACACTGAAGCTTTCTTT. The encoded protein is CASSLIGQKDTEAFF.

The chain uses TRBV11-3 and TRBJ2-1, with D perhaps given as TRBD1 or TRBD2 (5 bases each). The length of the CDR3 is 16 residues. V lost 6 bases to trimming and J lost 0 bases, with 15 bases between them. Germline CDR1 is SGHNT and CDR2 is YENEEA. CDR3 sequence: CASSQYGAPSYNEQFF. DNA for the CDR3: TGTGCCAGCAGTCAATACGGGGCCCCCTCCTACAATGAGCAGTTCTTC.

This clonotype showed up many times. The final CDR3 position lacks the conserved phenylalanine or tryptophan, pointing to a likely read error. V and J are TRBV7-6 and TRBJ2-3, with 13 nucleotides matching TRBD2. The CDR3 runs 16 residues. V lost 3 bases, J lost 4 bases, and 4 bases stayed unmatched. CDR1 and CDR2 from the germline V gene are SGHVS and FNYEAQ. This chain's CDR3 is CASSFGLAGVADTQYS. The CDR3 DNA follows: TGTGCCAGCAGCTTTGGACTAGCGGGAGTGGCAGATACGCAGTATTCT.

By share, this clonotype ranks as medium-sized. The chain is built from TRBV29-1 and TRBJ2-7; 8 bases agree with TRBD2. The V gene's germline CDR1 is SQVTM and CDR2 ANQGSEA. There are 13 residues in the CDR3. Trimming removed 7 bases from V and 3 bases from J; junction bases left unmatched: 8. The CDR3 reads CSAGGGGLYEQYF. The CDR3 nucleotides read TGCAGCGCCGGCGGCGGGGGGCTCTACGAGCAGTACTTC.

This clonotype was recorded many times. The V gene is TRBV9, the J gene TRBJ2-5, with a weak D call TRBD2 (6 bases). The germline V and J ends were trimmed by 2 bases and 1 base, with 12 bases remaining between them. The CDR3 length is 15 residues. Per germline, CDR1 SGDLS and CDR2 YYNGEE. CDR3 amino acids: CASSVGPAGQETQYF. For the CDR3, the DNA is TGTGCCAGCAGCGTGGGTCCAGCGGGCCAAGAGACCCAGTACTTC.

This clonotype is medium-sized in the sample. The gene calls are TRBV4-1 and TRBJ1-5; D remains ambiguous. Germline-derived CDR1 and CDR2 are MGHRA and YSYEKL. The CDR3 totals 20 residues. The germline V and J ends were trimmed by 0 bases and 3 bases, with 24 bases remaining between them. The CDR3 region is CASSQDRGPTTQALNQPQHF. Here the CDR3 DNA reads TGCGCCAGCAGCCAAGATCGGGGTCCCACTACCCAAGCGCTCAATCAGCCCCAGCATTTT.

This clonotype came up many times. This chain links TRBV14 with TRBJ2-1, with TRBD2 identical over 13 bases. The CDR3 has 16 residues. The V and J ends lost 4 bases and 6 bases, in that order; junction bases with no gene match: 6. The V gene's germline CDR1 is SGHDN and CDR2 FVKESK. CDR3 residues: CASSRRLAGGRNEQFF. CDR3 coding DNA: TGTGCCAGCAGCCGTAGACTAGCGGGAGGCCGCAATGAGCAGTTCTTC.

This clonotype was detected ten times or more. J is TRBJ1-5 and V is TRBV7-3; TRBD1 is a possible D gene (5 bases). Trimming took off 1 base at V and 4 bases at J, with 8 bases between the two ends. Per the germline V gene, CDR1 is SGHTA and CDR2 is FQGTGA. CDR3 length: 14 residues. The CDR3 DNA reads as TGTGCCAGCAGCTTAATAACAGGTAATCAGCCCCAGCATTTT. Amino acid sequence: CASSLITGNQPQHF.

This clonotype was seen only a few times. Compared with germline, one end of the junction differs, possibly owing to a read error. The chain is built from TRBV9 and TRBJ2-1, with no clear D. The CDR3 runs to 15 residues. The germline CDR1 and CDR2 sequences are SGDLS and YYNGEE. The CDR3 bases are TGTGCCAGCAGCGACCAGTGGGGTTCCTACGATGAGCAGTTCTTC. This codes for CASSDQWGSYDEQFF. Based on the CDR3 plus reference TRBV9 and TRBJ2-1, the full variable domain is DSGVTQTPKHLITATGQRVTLRCSPRSGDLSVYWYQQSLDQGLQFLIQYYNGEERAKGNILERFSAQQFPDLHSELNLSSLELGDSALYFCASSDQWGSYDEQFFGPGTRLTVL.

This clonotype was counted at least ten times. The V call is TRBV13, the J call TRBJ2-3; 11 nucleotides agree with TRBD2. The V gene end was trimmed by 3 bases and the J gene end by 14 bases; junction bases not matched to a gene: 10. CDR3 length: 14 residues. Germline V lookup: CDR1 PRHDT, CDR2 FYEKMQ (reference sequence). CDR3 nucleotide sequence: TGTGCCAGCAGCTTCACCGAGACTAGCGGGAACGCGTATTTT. Translating it yields CASSFTETSGNAYF.

The chain joins TRBV19 to TRBJ2-1, with 7 bases aligning to TRBD1. The CDR3 is 16 amino acids. The V gene's germline CDR1 is LNHDA and CDR2 SQIVND (reference sequence). Trimming took 3 bases from V and 2 from J; bases not matched to a gene: 7. Here the CDR3 reads CASSIGTEPTYNEQFF. CDR3 in DNA: TGTGCCAGTAGTATTGGGACAGAACCAACCTACAATGAGCAGTTCTTC.

By share of the sample, this clonotype is medium-sized. V gene TRBV4-1 combines with J gene TRBJ1-1, with D possibly matching TRBD1 (6 bases). There are 15 residues in the CDR3. V lost 5 bases to trimming and J lost 3 bases, with 16 bases between them. Germline V gene lookup returns CDR1 MGHRA and CDR2 YSYEKL. The chain's CDR3 is CASSSGGQAHTEAFF. The CDR3 DNA reads TGCGCCAGCAGCAGTGGGGGCCAGGCCCACACTGAAGCTTTCTTT.

Worth noting for this clonotype: Given a much more abundant clone one base away, this may be a read error. The gene calls are TRBV6-2 or TRBV6-3 and TRBJ2-5; possibly TRBD2 for D (6 bases). V shed 2 bases and J shed 9 bases, with 28 bases lying between them. The CDR3 contains 18 residues. The germline CDR1 and CDR2 sequences are MNHEY and SVGEGT. The CDR3 loop reads CASSYSLRDQNPGEAQYF. In DNA form, the CDR3 reads TGTGCCAGCAGTTACAGTCTGCGCGACCAGAACCCGGGGGAGGCCCAGTACTTC.

This clonotype is judged medium-sized (0.01 to 0.1%). The junction departs from germline at one end; a sequencing error may be responsible. The J gene is TRBJ1-1, the V gene TRBV28; possibly TRBD1 for D (6 bases). The CDR3 is 14 residues long. Germline CDR1 and CDR2: MDHEN and SYDVKM. This chain's CDR3 is CASTNRELGPEAFF. The CDR3 DNA is TGTGCCAGCACAAACAGGGAGTTAGGACCTGAAGCCTTCTTT.

At least ten counts were recorded for this clonotype. This rearrangement joins TRBV13 to TRBJ2-5; D is unclear. V was shortened by 2 bases and J by 4 bases, with 5 bases between the two germline ends. CDR3 length: 12 residues. Looked up from germline, CDR1 is PRHDT and CDR2 is FYEKMQ (reference sequence). The CDR3 DNA reads as TGTGCCAGCAGCTTAAGGATAGAGACCCAGTACTTC. Amino acid sequence: CASSLRIETQYF.

This clonotype showed up many times. An end of the junction does not agree with germline; a read error may underlie this. The V gene is TRBV6-5, the J gene TRBJ2-3; TRBD1 is a possible D gene (6 bases). CDR3 size: 16 residues. CDR1 MNHEY and CDR2 SVGAGI come from the germline V gene. The CDR3, as DNA: TGTGTCAGCAGTTACAGGGTGGCTCCCCGGACAGATACGCAGTATTTT. The encoded protein is CVSSYRVAPRTDTQYF.

This clonotype was picked up a small number of times. One end of the junction is discordant with germline, which a read error may explain. The chain carries TRBV6-2 or TRBV6-3 and TRBJ2-2, with D perhaps TRBD2 (6 bases). The length of the CDR3 is 14 residues. Germline V CDR1 and CDR2: MNHEY, SVGEGT. For the CDR3, the DNA is TGTGCCAGCAGTTACCACCCAAACACCGGGGGGCTGTTTTTT. Translation gives CASSYHPNTGGLFF.

This clonotype was seen ten or more times. The J gene is TRBJ2-3, the V gene TRBV20-1; a possible D gene is TRBD2 (6 bases). With 6 bases removed from V and 0 bases from J, the gap between germline ends came to 16 bases. The germline V gene has CDR1 DFQATT and CDR2 SNEGSKA (reference sequence). This CDR3 has 15 amino acids. CDR3 loop: CSAQEEGSSTDTQYF. The CDR3, as DNA: TGCAGTGCCCAAGAGGAGGGTTCTAGCACAGATACGCAGTATTTT.

Concerning this clonotype itself: At one boundary the junction diverges from the germline segment, which might be a read error. The chain carries TRBV7-6 and TRBJ2-2; TRBD2 agrees at 12 bases. CDR3 length equals 18 residues. Germline values: CDR1 SGHVS, CDR2 FNYEAQ. CDR3 amino acids: CARSFAQTSGGPPGELFF. The CDR3 DNA is TGTGCCAGGAGCTTCGCACAGACTAGCGGGGGACCTCCCGGGGAGCTGTTTTTT.

Many counts were recorded for this clonotype. The genes are TRBV7-9 and TRBJ2-1; 7 bases agree with TRBD1. Looked up from germline, CDR1 is SEHNR and CDR2 is FQNEAQ (reference sequence). This CDR3 has 17 residues. J was trimmed by 4 bases and V by 5 bases; bases with no gene match: 14. The CDR3 sequence: CASSDSTGSFLYNEQFF. The CDR3 DNA sequence: TGTGCCAGCAGCGACTCGACAGGGTCTTTCCTATACAATGAGCAGTTCTTC. Full variable domain (outside the CDR3, taken from reference TRBV7-9 and TRBJ2-1): DTGVSQNPRHKITKRGQNVTFRCDPISEHNRLYWYRQTLGQGPEFLTYFQNEAQLEKSRLLSDRFSAERPKGSFSTLEIQRTEQGDSAMYLCASSDSTGSFLYNEQFFGPGTRLTVL.

This clonotype was counted at least ten times. V usage is TRBV5-4 and J usage is TRBJ2-7; perhaps D is TRBD1 or TRBD2 (6 bases each). V lost 1 base to trimming and J lost 0 bases, with 8 bases between them. The CDR3 runs to 14 residues. The germline V gene has CDR1 SGHNT and CDR2 YYREEE (reference sequence). The CDR3 reads CASSLWGASYEQYF. The CDR3 bases are TGTGCCAGCAGCTTGTGGGGGGCCTCCTACGAGCAGTACTTC.

For this clonotype: With a much larger clone just one base away, this may be a read error. Written as DNA, the CDR3 is TGTGCCAGCAGTACCCTCCACAGGGAGGTCACAGATACGCAGTATTTT. Translation: CASSTLHREVTDTQYF. This rearrangement joins TRBV27 to TRBJ2-3; either TRBD1 or TRBD2 may fit D (6 bases each). CDR1 and CDR2 from the germline V gene are MNHEY and SMNVEV (reference sequence). The CDR3 contains 16 residues. The V gene lost 5 bases and the J gene lost 2 bases, with 17 bases spanning the gap.

This clonotype was seen at least ten times. The genes are TRBV27 and TRBJ1-1; D ambiguous. CDR1 and CDR2 from the germline V gene are MNHEY and SMNVEV (reference sequence). V lost 2 bases and J 1 base, leaving 5 bases between the germline ends. CDR3 length: 13 residues. CDR3 nucleotide sequence: TGTGCCAGCAGTTTACAGGAGAACACTGAAGCTTTCTTT. This codes for CASSLQENTEAFF.

This clonotype has ten or more counts. J is TRBJ2-7 and V is TRBV11-2; D is undetermined. The CDR3 totals 15 residues. The V gene's germline CDR1 is SGHAT and CDR2 FQNNGV. Trimming stripped 1 base from V and 0 bases from J, with 10 bases between. As DNA, the CDR3 is TGTGCCAGCAGCTTAGCTGGACGGAGCTCCTACGAGCAGTACTTC. Translating it yields CASSLAGRSSYEQYF.

On this clonotype: Given a much more abundant clone one base away, this may be a read error. This chain uses TRBV7-2 with TRBJ2-7; 7 bases are a match to TRBD1. This CDR3 spans 13 amino acids. CDR1 SGHTA and CDR2 FQGNSA come from the germline V gene. Here the CDR3 reads CVSSLGGTYEQYF. The CDR3 DNA follows: TGTGTCAGCAGCTTAGGGGGCACCTACGAGCAGTACTTC.